The clone carrying this T cell receptor (beta chain) was counted at least ten times. Its antigen is unidentified. TCRdb analysed the multiplex PCR reads with MiXCR anew, one entry per CDR3 protein. Among about 21,000 distinct CDR3 sequences listed, about 38% were seen once. This sample was taken from a study of breast tumors, draining lymph nodes, adjacent tissues. General study points: Data fit most tumor T cells coming from lymph node, expanding in tumor. Tumors had less TCR diversity than lymph nodes, more than nontumor tissue. Luminal-like breast cancer showed significantly higher tumor–nontumor repertoire similarity than basal-like. That most tumor T cells come from lymph nodes remained unproven.

Looked up from germline, CDR1 is SGHRS and CDR2 is YFSETQ. The length of the CDR3 is 15 residues. Deletions cut 4 bases from V and 6 bases from J, with 17 bases between. The receptor was derived from a female donor with breast cancer. Some clones in this sample may be carry-over from other donors' samples. The J gene is TRBJ2-1, the V gene TRBV5-1; TRBD2 might be the D (5 bases). The sequencing input was breast tumor tissue. The CDR3 protein is CASSVSGFPLNEQFF. DNA for the CDR3: TGCGCCAGCAGCGTCTCGGGGTTTCCTCTCAATGAGCAGTTCTTC. Based on the CDR3 plus reference TRBV5-1 and TRBJ2-1, the full variable domain is KAGVTQTPRYLIKTRGQQVTLSCSPISGHRSVSWYQQTPGQGLQFLFEYFSETQRNKGNFPGRFSGRQFSNSRSEMNVSTLELGDSALYLCASSVSGFPLNEQFFGPGTRLTVL.